This record concerns one T cell receptor beta chain sequence. As yet, its antigen is unknown. Combining a sample-barcoded 5' primer with a J-beta primer mix, a second PCR ran for 7 to 11 cycles. TCRdb re-analysed the 5' RACE reads in MiXCR, keeping a single row per CDR3 protein. The sample holds hundreds of thousands of distinct CDR3 sequences; around 21% are singletons and the top ten take 3% to 4%. This record belongs to a study of blood T cells in healthy people across ages. General study points: More naive CD4+ cells and higher diversity marked long-lived donors relative to aged donors.

Germline V gene sequence: CDR1 SGHRS, CDR2 YFSETQ. Trimming stripped 2 bases from V and 11 bases from J, with 16 bases between. This CDR3 comprises 14 residues. The sequence derives from a man between 65 and 85 years old in good health. The V gene is TRBV5-1, the J gene TRBJ2-2; D is ambiguous. The sample taken for sequencing was blood. CDR3 DNA: TGCGCCAGCAGCTTTGAGAGCCCGGGTAGCGAGCTGTTTTTT. This codes for CASSFESPGSELFF.